This T cell receptor beta chain was recovered during a study of vaccination effects on CD4 cells after COVID-19. The overall study: Researchers obtained post-vaccine samples at a median of 72 days past the second dose.

Generated by immunoSEQ multiplex PCR, the TCRdb table keeps only in-frame clones and is missing some. This repertoire shows about 38,000 clones, approximately 84% found once; its top ten account for 1.5% to 2.5%. Comment on this clone: What it recognizes is unknown.

Study-level results: Common cold coronavirus cross-reactivity was shown by only 1 of 255 vaccine-induced clones in healthy vaccinees. Convalescent patients in the study were few, and early post-infection timepoints were absent. Both infection-induced and vaccine-induced clones contracted markedly at late post-vaccination timepoints.

Sequencing followed a ViraFEST assay step that expanded antigen-specific CD4+ T cells with viral peptide pools. When about ten days of culture had elapsed, CD4+ T cells were isolated. Either the mRNA-1273 or the BNT162b2 vaccine was given to participants as two doses. Sequencing was performed on CD4+ T cells from PBMCs cultured with HCoV-NL63 spike peptides, taken after COVID-19 vaccination. This TCR derives from a human donor who received a COVID-19 vaccine. Some clones in this sample may be carry-over from other donors' samples.

In DNA form, the CDR3 reads TGTGCCAGCAGTCGCCACCCTGGACAGGGCAAGAGTGGCGGGGAGCTGTTTTTT. Its protein is CASSRHPGQGKSGGELFF. This chain joins TRBV6-6 and TRBJ2-2; 8 bases are shared with TRBD1. In germline, CDR1 is MNHNY, CDR2 SVGAGI (reference sequence). CDR3 length: 18 residues. The trim removed 5 bases at V and 7 bases at J, leaving 18 bases unmatched.